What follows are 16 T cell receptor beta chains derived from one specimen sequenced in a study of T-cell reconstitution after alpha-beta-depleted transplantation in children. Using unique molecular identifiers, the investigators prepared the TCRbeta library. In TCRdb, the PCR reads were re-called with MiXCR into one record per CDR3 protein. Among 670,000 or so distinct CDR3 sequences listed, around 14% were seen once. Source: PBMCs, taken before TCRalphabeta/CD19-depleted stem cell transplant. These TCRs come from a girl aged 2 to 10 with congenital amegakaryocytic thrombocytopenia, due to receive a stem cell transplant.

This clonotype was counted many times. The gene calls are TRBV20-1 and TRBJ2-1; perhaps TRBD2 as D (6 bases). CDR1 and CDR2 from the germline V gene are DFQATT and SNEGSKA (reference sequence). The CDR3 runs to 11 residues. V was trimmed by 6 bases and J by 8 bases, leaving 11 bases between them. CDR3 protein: CSARDFDEQFF. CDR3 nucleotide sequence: TGCAGTGCCAGGGACTTCGATGAGCAGTTCTTC.

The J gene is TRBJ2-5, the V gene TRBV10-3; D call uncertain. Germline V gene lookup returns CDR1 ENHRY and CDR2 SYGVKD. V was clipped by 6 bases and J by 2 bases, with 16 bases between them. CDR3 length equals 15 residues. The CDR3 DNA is TGTGCCATCAGCCCCAAGGTGGCAGCTCAAGAGACCCAGTACTTC. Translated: CAISPKVAAQETQYF.

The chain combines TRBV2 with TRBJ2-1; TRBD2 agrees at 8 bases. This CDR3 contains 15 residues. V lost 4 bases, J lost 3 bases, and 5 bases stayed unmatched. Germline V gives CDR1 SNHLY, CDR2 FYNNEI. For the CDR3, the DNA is TGTGCCAGCAGTGCGATTAGCGGGGTCTACAATGAGCAGTTCTTC. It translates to CASSAISGVYNEQFF.

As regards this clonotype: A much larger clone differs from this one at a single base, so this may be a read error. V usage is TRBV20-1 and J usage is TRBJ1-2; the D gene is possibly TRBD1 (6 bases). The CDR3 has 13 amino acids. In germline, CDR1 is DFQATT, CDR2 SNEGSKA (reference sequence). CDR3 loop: CSASLRGVNGYPF. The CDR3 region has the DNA TGCAGTGCTAGTCTCAGGGGCGTGAATGGCTACCCCTTC.

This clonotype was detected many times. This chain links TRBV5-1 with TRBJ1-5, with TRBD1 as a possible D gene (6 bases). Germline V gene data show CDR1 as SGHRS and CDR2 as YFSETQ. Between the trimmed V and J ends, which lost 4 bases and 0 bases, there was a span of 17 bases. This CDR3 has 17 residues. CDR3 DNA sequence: TGCGCCAGCAGCCCTCCCCGGGACACAGATAGCAATCAGCCCCAGCATTTT. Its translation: CASSPPRDTDSNQPQHF.

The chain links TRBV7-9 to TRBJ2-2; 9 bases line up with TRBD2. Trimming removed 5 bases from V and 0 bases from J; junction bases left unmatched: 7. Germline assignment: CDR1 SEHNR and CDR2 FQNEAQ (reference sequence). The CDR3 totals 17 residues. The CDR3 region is CASSRPSGRPNTGELFF. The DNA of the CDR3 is TGTGCCAGCAGCCGCCCAAGCGGGAGGCCGAACACCGGGGAGCTGTTTTTT. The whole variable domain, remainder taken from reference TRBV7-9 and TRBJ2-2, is DTGVSQNPRHKITKRGQNVTFRCDPISEHNRLYWYRQTLGQGPEFLTYFQNEAQLEKSRLLSDRFSAERPKGSFSTLEIQRTEQGDSAMYLCASSRPSGRPNTGELFFGEGSRLTVL.

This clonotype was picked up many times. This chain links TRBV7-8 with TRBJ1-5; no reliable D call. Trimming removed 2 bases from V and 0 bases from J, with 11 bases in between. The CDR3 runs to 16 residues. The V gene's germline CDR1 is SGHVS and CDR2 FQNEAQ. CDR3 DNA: TGTGCCAGCAGCTTACGTAGGTTAACTAGCAATCAGCCCCAGCATTTT. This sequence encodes CASSLRRLTSNQPQHF.

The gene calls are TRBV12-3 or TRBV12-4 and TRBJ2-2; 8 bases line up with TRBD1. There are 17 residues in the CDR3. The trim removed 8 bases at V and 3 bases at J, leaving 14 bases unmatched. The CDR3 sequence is CASDKTTGVFDTGELFF. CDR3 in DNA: TGTGCCAGCGATAAAACGACAGGGGTATTCGACACCGGGGAGCTGTTTTTT.

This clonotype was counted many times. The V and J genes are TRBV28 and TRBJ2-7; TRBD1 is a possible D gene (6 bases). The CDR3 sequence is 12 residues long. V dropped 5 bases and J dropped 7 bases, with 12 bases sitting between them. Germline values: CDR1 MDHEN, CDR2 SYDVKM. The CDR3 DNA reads TGTGCCAGCAGTCCTCAGGGGTGGGAGCAGTACTTC. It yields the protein CASSPQGWEQYF.

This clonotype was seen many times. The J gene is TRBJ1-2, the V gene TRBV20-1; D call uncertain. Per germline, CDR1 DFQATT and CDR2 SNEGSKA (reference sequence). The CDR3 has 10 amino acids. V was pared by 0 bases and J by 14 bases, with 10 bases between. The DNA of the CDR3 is TGCAGTGCTAGAGATGTCGGGGAAACCTTC. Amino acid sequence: CSARDVGETF.

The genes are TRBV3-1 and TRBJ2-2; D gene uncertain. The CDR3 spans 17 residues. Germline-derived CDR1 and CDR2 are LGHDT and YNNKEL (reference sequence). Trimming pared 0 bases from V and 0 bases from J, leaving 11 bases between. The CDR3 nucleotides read TGTGCCAGCAGCCAAGATCCTGGCTATTCGAACACCGGGGAGCTGTTTTTT. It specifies CASSQDPGYSNTGELFF.

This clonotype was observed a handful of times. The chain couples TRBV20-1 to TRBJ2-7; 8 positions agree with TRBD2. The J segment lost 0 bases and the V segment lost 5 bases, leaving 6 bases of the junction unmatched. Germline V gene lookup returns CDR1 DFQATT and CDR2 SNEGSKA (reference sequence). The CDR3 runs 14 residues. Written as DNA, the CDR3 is TGCAGTGCTCGTGCGGGAGGTCTCTCCTACGAGCAGTACTTC. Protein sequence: CSARAGGLSYEQYF.

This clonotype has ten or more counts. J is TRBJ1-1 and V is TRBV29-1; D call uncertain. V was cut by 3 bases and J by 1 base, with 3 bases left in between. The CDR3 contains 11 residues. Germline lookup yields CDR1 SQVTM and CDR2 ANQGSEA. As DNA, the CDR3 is TGCAGCGTTGAGGGGAACACTGAAGCTTTCTTT. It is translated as CSVEGNTEAFF.

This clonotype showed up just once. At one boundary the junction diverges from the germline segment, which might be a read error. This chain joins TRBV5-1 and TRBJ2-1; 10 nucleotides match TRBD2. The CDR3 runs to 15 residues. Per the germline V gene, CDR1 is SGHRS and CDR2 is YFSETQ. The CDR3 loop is CANSLTSGTLNEQFF. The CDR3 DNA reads TGCGCCAACAGCTTAACTAGCGGGACCCTCAATGAGCAGTTCTTC.

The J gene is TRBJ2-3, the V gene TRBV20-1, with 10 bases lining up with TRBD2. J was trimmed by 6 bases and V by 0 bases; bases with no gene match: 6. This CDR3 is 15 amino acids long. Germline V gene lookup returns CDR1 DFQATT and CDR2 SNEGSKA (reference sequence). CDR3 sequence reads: CSARDLTSGLDTQYF. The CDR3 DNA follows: TGCAGTGCTAGAGATCTGACTAGCGGGCTTGATACGCAGTATTTT.

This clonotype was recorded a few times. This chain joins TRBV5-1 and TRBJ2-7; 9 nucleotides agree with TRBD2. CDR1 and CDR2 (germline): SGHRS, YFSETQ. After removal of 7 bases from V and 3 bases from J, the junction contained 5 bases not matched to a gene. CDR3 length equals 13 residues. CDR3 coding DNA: TGCGCCAGCGCGGGGGGGTTCAACTACGAGCAGTACTTC. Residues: CASAGGFNYEQYF.